Sequencing of this T cell receptor beta chain was carried out in a study of CD8 T cells in ankylosing spondylitis. Points from the study as a whole: Disease-linked clones bore a CD8+ phenotype and were relatively rare in peripheral blood. Enrichment of disease-linked clones was reportedly significant in matched ankylosing spondylitis synovial fluid. Among TCR beta sequences, a motif of eight highly homologous variants appeared characteristic of ankylosing spondylitis blood.

This CDR3 region has 16 residues. V lost 3 bases to trimming and J lost 2 bases, with 16 bases between them. The V gene's germline CDR1 is KGHSH and CDR2 LQKENI. This clonotype was picked up a small number of times. The antigen is unknown. TCRdb reanalysed the 5' RACE reads using MiXCR and keeps one entry per CDR3 protein. The repertoire includes 500,000 to 550,000 distinct CDR3 sequences, about an eighth of them detected once, and almost 7% sits in the top ten. The V gene is TRBV18, the J gene TRBJ1-1; D might be TRBD1 (5 bases). The source material was blood, either unsorted or a sorted T cell fraction (not recorded which). This sequence was found in a male donor with ankylosing spondylitis. The CDR3 DNA reads TGTGCCAGCTCACCTCGCCCCCAGGGCGAAAACACTGAAGCTTTCTTT. This codes for CASSPRPQGENTEAFF.